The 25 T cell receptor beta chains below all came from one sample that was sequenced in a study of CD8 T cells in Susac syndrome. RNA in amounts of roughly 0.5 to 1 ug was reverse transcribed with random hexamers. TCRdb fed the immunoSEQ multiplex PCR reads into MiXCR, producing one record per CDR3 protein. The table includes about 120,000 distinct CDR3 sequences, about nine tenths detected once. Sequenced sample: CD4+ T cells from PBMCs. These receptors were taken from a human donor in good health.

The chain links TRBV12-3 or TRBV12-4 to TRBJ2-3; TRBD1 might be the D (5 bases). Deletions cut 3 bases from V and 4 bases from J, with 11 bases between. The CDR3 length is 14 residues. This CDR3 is CASSFEQESDTQYF. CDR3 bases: TGTGCCAGCAGTTTCGAACAGGAGTCAGATACGCAGTATTTT.

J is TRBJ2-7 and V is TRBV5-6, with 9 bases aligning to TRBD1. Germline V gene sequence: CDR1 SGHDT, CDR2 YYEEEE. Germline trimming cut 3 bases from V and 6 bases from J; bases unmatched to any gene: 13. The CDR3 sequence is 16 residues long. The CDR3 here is CASSSTGGGSQAEQYF. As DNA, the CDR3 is TGTGCCAGCAGCTCAACAGGGGGCGGTTCTCAAGCCGAGCAGTACTTC.

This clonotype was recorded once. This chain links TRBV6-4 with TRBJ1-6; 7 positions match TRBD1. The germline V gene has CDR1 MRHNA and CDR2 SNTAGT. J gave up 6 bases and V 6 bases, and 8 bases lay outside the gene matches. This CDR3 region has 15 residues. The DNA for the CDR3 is TGTGCCAGCAGACCCAGGGGGGAACCTAATTCACCCCTCCACTTT. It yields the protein CASRPRGEPNSPLHF.

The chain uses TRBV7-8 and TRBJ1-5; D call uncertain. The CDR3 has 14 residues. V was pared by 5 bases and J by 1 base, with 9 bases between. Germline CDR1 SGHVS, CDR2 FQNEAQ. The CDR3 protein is CASSLTESNQPQHF. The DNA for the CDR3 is TGTGCCAGCAGCCTGACGGAGAGCAATCAGCCCCAGCATTTT.

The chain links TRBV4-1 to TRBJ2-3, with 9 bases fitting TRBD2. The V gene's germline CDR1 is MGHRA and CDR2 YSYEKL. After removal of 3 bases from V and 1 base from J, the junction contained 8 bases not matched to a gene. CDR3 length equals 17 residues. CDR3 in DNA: TGCGCCAGCAGCCAGGAGATTAGCGGGAGTCGCACAGATACGCAGTATTTT. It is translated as CASSQEISGSRTDTQYF.

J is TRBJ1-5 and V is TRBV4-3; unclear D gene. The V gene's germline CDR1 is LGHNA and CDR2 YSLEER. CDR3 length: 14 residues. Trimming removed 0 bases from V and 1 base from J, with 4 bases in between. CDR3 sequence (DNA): TGCGCCAGCAGCCAAGATGTAAGCAATCAGCCCCAGCATTTT. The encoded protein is CASSQDVSNQPQHF.

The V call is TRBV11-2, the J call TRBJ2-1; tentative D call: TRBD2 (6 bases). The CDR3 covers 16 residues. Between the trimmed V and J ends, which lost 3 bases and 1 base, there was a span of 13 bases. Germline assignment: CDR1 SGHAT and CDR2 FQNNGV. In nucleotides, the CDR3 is TGTGCCAGCAGCTTGCCTCTGGCGGGGTCCTACAATGAGCAGTTCTTC. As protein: CASSLPLAGSYNEQFF.

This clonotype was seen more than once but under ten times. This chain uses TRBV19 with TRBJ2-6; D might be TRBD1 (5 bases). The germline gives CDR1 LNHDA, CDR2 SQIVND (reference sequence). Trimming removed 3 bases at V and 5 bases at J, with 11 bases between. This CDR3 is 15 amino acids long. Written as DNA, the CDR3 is TGTGCCAGTAGTATGATACAGGCCAGGGCCAACGTCCTGACTTTC. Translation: CASSMIQARANVLTF. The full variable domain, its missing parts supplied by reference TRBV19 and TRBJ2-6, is DGGITQSPKYLFRKEGQNVTLSCEQNLNHDAMYWYRQDPGQGLRLIYYSQIVNDFQKGDIAEGYSVSREKKESFPLTVTSAQKNPTAFYLCASSMIQARANVLTFGAGSRLTVL.

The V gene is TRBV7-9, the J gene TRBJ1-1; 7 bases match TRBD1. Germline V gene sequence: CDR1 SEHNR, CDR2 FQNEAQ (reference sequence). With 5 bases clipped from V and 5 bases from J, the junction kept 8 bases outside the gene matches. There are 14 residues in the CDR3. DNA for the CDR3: TGTGCCAGCAGCCTAACAGGGGTCAGGACTGAAGCTTTCTTT. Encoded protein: CASSLTGVRTEAFF.

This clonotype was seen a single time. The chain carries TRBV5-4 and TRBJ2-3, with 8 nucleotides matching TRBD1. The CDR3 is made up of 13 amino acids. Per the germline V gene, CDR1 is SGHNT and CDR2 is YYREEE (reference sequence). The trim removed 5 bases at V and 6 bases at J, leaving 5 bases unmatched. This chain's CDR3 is CASRTGQGDTQYF. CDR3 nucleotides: TGTGCCAGCAGGACAGGACAGGGTGATACGCAGTATTTT.

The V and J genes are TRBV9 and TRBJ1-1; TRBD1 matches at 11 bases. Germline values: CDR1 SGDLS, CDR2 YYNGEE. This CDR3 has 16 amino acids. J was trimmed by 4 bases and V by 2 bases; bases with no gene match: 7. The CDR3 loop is CASSVGGGQGGTEAFF. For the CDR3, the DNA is TGTGCCAGCAGCGTCGGGGGGGGACAGGGGGGCACTGAAGCTTTCTTT.

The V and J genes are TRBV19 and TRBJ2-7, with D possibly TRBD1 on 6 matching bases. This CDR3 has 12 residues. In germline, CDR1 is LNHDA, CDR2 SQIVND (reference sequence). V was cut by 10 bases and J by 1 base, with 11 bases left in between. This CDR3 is CATRDRSYEQYF. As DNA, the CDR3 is TGTGCCACTAGAGACAGGTCCTACGAGCAGTACTTC.

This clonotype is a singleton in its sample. This chain's CDR3 is CSARDPSGSSYEQYF. In DNA form, the CDR3 reads TGCAGTGCTAGAGATCCAAGCGGGAGCTCCTACGAGCAGTACTTC. V gene TRBV20-1 combines with J gene TRBJ2-7; 8 positions agree with TRBD2. The CDR3 contains 15 residues. The germline V gene encodes CDR1 DFQATT and CDR2 SNEGSKA (reference sequence). V was pared by 0 bases and J by 0 bases, with 4 bases of the junction left unmatched.

The CDR3 nucleotides are TGTGCCAGCAGCTTAATCACGGGAGCCATCGATGAGCAGTTCTTC. As protein: CASSLITGAIDEQFF. V and J are TRBV7-8 and TRBJ2-1, with D perhaps matching TRBD2 (6 bases). Germline CDR1 and CDR2: SGHVS and FQNEAQ. V lost 2 bases, J lost 8 bases, and 16 bases lay in between. The CDR3 sequence is 15 residues long. Looking up the rest from reference TRBV7-8 and TRBJ2-1 gives the full variable domain: GAGVSQSPRYKVAKRGQDVALRCDPISGHVSLFWYQQALGQGPEFLTYFQNEAQLDKSGLPSDRFFAERPEGSVSTLKIQRTQQEDSAVYLCASSLITGAIDEQFFGPGTRLTVL.

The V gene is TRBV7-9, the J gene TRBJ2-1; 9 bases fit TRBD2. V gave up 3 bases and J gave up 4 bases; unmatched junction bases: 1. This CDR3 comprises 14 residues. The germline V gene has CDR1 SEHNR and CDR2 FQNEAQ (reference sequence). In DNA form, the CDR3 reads TGTGCCAGCAGCTTGACTAGCGGTTACAATGAGCAGTTCTTC. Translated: CASSLTSGYNEQFF. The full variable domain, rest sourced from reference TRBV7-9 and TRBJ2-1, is DTGVSQNPRHKITKRGQNVTFRCDPISEHNRLYWYRQTLGQGPEFLTYFQNEAQLEKSRLLSDRFSAERPKGSFSTLEIQRTEQGDSAMYLCASSLTSGYNEQFFGPGTRLTVL.

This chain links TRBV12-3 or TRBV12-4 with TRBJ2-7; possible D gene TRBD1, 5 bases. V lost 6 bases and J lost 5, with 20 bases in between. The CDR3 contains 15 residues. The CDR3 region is CASSRQGSPIHEQYF. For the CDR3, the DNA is TGTGCCAGCAGCCGTCAGGGATCCCCAATCCACGAGCAGTACTTC.

The CDR3 here is CSARVGTSRGTGELFF. The CDR3 coding sequence is TGCAGTGCTAGAGTAGGTACTAGCCGAGGCACCGGGGAGCTGTTTTTT. The chain employs TRBV20-1 and TRBJ2-2; tentatively, D is TRBD2 (6 bases). This CDR3 comprises 16 residues. The germline V gene has CDR1 DFQATT and CDR2 SNEGSKA (reference sequence). Trimming left V 1 base short and J 4 bases short, with 16 bases between.

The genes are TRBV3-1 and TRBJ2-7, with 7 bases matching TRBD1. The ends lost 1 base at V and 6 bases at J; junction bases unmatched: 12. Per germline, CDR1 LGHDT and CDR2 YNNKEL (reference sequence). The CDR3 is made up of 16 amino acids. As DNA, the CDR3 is TGTGCCAGCAGCCAAGGACCAACCCGACAGGGTGGCGAGCAGTACTTC. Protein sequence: CASSQGPTRQGGEQYF.

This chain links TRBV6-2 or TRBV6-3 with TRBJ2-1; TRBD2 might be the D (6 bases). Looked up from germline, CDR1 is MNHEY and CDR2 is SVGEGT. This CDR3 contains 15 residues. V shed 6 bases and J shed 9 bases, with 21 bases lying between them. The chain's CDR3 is CASSIRGTTWLEQFF. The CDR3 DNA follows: TGTGCCAGCAGCATACGGGGGACGACATGGCTTGAGCAGTTCTTC.

In DNA, the CDR3 is TGTGCCAGCAGCGGGAGGGACAGTAACACCGGGGAGCTGTTTTTT. Amino acids: CASSGRDSNTGELFF. The gene calls are TRBV9 and TRBJ2-2; weak D call: TRBD1 (7 bases). The length of the CDR3 is 15 residues. Trimming took 3 bases from V and 2 from J, leaving 11 bases between them. Germline CDR1 and CDR2: SGDLS and YYNGEE.

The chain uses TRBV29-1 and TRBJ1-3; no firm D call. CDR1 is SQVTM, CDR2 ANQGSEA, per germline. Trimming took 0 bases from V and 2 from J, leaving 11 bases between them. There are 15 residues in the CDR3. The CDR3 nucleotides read TGCAGCGTTGAAGAAAACAGCTACACTGGAAACACCATATATTTT. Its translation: CSVEENSYTGNTIYF.

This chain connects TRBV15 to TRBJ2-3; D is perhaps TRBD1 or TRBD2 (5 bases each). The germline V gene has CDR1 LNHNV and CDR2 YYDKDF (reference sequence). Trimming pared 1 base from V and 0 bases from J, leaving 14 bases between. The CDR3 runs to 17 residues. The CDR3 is CATSRGLGGASTDTQYF. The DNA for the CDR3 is TGTGCCACCAGCAGAGGCCTTGGGGGAGCTAGCACAGATACGCAGTATTTT. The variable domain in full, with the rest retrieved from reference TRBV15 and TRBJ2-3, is DAMVIQNPRYQVTQFGKPVTLSCSQTLNHNVMYWYQQKSSQAPKLLFHYYDKDFNNEADTPDNFQSRRPNTSFCFLDIRSPGLGDTAMYLCATSRGLGGASTDTQYFGPGTRLTVL.

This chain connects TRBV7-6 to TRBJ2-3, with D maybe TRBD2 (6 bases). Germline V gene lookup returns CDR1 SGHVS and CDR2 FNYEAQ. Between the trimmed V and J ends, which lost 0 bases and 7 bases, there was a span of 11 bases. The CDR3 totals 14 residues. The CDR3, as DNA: TGTGCCAGCAGCTTAGCCCCAGGGAGGCATACGCAGTATTTT. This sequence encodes CASSLAPGRHTQYF.

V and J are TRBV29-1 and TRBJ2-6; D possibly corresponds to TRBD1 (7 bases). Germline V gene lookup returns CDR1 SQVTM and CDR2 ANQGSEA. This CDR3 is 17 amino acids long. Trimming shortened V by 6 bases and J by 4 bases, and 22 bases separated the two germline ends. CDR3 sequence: CSVQRSGGGTGANVLTF. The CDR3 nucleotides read TGCAGCGTGCAGAGATCCGGAGGGGGCACCGGGGCCAACGTCCTGACTTTC.

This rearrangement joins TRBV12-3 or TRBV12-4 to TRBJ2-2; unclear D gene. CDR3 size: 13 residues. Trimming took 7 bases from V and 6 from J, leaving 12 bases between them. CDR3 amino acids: CASTPHLAGELFF. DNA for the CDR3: TGTGCCAGCACCCCGCATTTGGCCGGGGAGCTGTTTTTT.